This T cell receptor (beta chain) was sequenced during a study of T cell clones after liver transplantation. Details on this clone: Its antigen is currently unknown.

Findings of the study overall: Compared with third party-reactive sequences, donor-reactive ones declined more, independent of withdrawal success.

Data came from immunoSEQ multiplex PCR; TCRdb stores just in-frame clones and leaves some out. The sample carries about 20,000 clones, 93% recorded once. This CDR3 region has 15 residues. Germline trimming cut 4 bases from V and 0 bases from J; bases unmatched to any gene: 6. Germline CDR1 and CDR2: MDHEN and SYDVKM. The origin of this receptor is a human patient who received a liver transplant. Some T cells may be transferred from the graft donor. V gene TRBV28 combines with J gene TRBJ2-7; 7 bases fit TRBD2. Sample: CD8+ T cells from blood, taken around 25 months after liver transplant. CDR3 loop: CASSSSRDYSYEQYF. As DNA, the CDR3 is TGTGCCAGCAGTTCCTCCCGGGACTACTCCTACGAGCAGTACTTC. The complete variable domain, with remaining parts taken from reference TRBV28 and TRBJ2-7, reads DVKVTQSSRYLVKRTGEKVFLECVQDMDHENMFWYRQDPGLGLRLIYFSYDVKMKEKGDIPEGYSVSREKKERFSLILESASTNQTSMYLCASSSSRDYSYEQYFGPGTRLTVT.